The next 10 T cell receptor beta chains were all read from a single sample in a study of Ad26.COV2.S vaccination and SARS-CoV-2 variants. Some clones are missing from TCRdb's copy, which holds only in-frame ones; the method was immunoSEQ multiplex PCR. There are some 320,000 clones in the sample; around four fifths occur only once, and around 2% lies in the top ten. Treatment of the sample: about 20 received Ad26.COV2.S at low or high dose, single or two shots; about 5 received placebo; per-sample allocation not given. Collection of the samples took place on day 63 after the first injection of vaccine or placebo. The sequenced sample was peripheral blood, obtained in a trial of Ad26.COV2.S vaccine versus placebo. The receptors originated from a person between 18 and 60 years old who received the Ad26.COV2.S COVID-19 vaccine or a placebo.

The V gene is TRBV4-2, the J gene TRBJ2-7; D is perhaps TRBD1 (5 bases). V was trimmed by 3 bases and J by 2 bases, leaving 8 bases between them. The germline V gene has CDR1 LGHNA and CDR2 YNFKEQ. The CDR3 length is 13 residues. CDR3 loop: CASSQGRAYEQYF. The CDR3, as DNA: TGTGCCAGCAGCCAGGGCAGGGCCTACGAGCAGTACTTC.

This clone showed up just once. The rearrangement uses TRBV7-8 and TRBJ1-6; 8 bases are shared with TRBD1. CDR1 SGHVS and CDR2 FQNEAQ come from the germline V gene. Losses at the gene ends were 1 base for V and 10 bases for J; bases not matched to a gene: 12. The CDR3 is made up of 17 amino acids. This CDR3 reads CASSLVGTGGSASPLHF. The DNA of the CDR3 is TGTGCCAGCAGCTTAGTCGGTACAGGGGGATCCGCCTCACCCCTCCACTTT. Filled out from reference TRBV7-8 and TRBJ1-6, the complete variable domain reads GAGVSQSPRYKVAKRGQDVALRCDPISGHVSLFWYQQALGQGPEFLTYFQNEAQLDKSGLPSDRFFAERPEGSVSTLKIQRTQQEDSAVYLCASSLVGTGGSASPLHFGNGTRLTVT.

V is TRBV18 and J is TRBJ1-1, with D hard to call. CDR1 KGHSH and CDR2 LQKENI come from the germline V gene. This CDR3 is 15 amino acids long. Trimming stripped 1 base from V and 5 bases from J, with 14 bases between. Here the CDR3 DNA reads TGTGCCAGCTCACCACTTCCAGGTAGTGGAACTGAAGCTTTCTTT. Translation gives CASSPLPGSGTEAFF.

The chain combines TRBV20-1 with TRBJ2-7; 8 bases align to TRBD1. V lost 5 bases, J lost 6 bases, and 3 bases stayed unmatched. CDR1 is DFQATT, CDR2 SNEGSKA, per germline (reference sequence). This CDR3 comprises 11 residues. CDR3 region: CSASGQAEQYF. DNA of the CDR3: TGCAGTGCTTCGGGACAGGCCGAGCAGTACTTC.

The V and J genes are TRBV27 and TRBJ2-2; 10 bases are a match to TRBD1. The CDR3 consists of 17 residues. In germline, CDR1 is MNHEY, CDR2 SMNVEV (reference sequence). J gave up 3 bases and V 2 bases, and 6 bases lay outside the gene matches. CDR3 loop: CASSLRQGQGYTGELFF. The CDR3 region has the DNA TGTGCCAGCAGTTTACGCCAGGGACAGGGGTACACCGGGGAGCTGTTTTTT.

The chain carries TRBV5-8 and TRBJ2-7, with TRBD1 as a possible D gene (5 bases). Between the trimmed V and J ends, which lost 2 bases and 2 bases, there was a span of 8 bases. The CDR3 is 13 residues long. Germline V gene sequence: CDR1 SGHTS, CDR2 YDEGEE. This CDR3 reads CASSFRGTYEQYF. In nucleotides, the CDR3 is TGTGCCAGCAGCTTTAGGGGCACCTACGAGCAGTACTTC.

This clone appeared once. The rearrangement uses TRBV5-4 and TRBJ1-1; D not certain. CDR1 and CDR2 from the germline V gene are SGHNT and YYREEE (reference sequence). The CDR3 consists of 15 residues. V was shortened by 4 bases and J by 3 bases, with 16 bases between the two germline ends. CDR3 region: CASSPKGGVYTEAFF. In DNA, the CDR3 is TGTGCCAGCAGCCCTAAGGGAGGCGTGTACACTGAAGCTTTCTTT.

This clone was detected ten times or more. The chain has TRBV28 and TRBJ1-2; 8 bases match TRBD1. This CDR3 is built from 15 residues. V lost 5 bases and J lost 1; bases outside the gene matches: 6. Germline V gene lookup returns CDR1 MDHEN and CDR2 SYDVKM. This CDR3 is CASSLRDRYNYGYTF. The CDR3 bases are TGTGCCAGCAGTCTCCGGGACAGGTATAACTATGGCTACACCTTC.

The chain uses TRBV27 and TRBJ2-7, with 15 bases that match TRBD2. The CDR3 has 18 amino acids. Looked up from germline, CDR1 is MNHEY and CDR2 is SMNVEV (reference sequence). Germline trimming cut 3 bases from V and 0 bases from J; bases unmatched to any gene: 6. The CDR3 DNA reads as TGTGCCAGCAGTTTCACCACGGGACTAGCGGGGGGCTCCTACGAGCAGTACTTC. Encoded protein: CASSFTTGLAGGSYEQYF.

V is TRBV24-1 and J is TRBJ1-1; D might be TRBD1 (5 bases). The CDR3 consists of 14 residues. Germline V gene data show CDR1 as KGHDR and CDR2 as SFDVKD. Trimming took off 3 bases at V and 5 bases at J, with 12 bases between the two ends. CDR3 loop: CATSDTGVGTEAFF. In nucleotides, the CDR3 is TGTGCCACCAGTGATACGGGGGTAGGGACTGAAGCTTTCTTT.